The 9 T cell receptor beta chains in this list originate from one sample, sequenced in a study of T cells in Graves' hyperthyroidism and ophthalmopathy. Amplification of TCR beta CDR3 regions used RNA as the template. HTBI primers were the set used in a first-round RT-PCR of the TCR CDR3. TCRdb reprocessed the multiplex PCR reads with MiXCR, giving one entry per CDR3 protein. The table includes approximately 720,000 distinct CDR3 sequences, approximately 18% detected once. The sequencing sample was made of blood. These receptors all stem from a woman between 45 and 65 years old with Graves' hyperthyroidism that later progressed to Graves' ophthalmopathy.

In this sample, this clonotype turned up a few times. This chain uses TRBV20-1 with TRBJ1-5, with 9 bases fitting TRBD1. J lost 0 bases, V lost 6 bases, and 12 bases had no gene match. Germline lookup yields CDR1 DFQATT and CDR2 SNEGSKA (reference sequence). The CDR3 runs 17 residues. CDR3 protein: CSATGTGFADSNQPQHF. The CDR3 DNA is TGCAGTGCAACCGGGACAGGGTTTGCTGATAGCAATCAGCCCCAGCATTTT.

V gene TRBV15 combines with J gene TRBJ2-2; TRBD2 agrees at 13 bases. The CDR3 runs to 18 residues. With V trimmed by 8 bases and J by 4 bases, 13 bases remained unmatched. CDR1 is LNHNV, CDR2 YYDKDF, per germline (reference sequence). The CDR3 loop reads CATLPGLAGTYSTGELFF. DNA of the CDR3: TGTGCCACCCTACCGGGACTAGCGGGGACCTATTCCACCGGGGAGCTGTTTTTT. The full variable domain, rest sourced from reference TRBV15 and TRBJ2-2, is DAMVIQNPRYQVTQFGKPVTLSCSQTLNHNVMYWYQQKSSQAPKLLFHYYDKDFNNEADTPDNFQSRRPNTSFCFLDIRSPGLGDTAMYLCATLPGLAGTYSTGELFFGEGSRLTVL.

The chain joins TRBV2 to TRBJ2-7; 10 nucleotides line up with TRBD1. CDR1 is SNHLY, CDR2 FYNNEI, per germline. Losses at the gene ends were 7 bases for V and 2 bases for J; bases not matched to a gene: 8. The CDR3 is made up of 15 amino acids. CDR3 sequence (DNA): TGTGCCAGCAATCGACCGGGGACAGGGGCCTACGAGCAGTACTTC. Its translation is CASNRPGTGAYEQYF.

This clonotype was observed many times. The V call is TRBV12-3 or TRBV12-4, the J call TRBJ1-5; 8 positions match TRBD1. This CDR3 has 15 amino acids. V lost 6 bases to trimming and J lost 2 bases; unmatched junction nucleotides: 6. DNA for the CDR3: TGTGCCAGCAGCCCACTGACAGGGGGCAATCAGCCCCAGCATTTT. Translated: CASSPLTGGNQPQHF.

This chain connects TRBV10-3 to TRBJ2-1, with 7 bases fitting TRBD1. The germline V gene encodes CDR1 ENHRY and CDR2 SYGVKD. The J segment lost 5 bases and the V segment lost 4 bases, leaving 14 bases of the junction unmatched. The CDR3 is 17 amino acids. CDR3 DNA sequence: TGTGCCATCAGTGGGAGCGGACAGGTTTCCCGACACAATGAGCAGTTCTTC. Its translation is CAISGSGQVSRHNEQFF.

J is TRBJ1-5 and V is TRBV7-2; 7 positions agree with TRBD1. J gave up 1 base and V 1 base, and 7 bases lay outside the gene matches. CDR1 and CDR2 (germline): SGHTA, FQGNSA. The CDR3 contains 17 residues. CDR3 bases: TGTGCCAGCAGCTTAGGGACAGGTGGGAGAAGCAATCAGCCCCAGCATTTT. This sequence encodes CASSLGTGGRSNQPQHF.

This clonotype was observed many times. CDR3 sequence (DNA): TGCAGTGCTAGACCAAGCCAGGGACGAACACCTTATAATTCACCCCTCCACTTT. It yields the protein CSARPSQGRTPYNSPLHF. The V and J genes are TRBV20-1 and TRBJ1-6; TRBD1 is a possible D gene (5 bases). The CDR3 is made up of 18 amino acids. Germline V gene sequence: CDR1 DFQATT, CDR2 SNEGSKA (reference sequence). V lost 2 bases and J lost 4, with 21 bases in between.

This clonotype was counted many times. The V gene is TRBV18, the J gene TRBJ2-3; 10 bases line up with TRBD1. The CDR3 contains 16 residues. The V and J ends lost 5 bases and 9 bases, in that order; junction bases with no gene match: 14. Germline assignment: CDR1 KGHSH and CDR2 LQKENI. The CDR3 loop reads CASSARDRGRSGTQYF. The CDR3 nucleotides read TGTGCCAGCTCAGCCCGGGACAGGGGCCGGTCGGGGACGCAGTATTTT.

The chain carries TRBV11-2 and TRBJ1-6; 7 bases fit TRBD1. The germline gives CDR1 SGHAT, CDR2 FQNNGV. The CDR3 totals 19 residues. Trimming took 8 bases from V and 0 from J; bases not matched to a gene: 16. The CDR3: CASFAGDRETSSYNSPLHF. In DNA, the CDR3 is TGTGCCAGCTTCGCCGGGGACAGAGAGACGAGCTCCTATAATTCACCCCTCCACTTT.